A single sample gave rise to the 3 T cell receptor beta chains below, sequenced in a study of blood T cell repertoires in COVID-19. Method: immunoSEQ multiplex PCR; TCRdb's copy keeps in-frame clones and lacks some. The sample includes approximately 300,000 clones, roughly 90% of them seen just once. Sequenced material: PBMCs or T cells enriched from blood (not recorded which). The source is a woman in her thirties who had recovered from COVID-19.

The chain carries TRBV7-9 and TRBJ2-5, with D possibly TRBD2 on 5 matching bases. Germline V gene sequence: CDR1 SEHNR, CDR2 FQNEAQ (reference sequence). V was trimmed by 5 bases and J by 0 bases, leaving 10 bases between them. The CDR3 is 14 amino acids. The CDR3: CASSTPGYQETQYF. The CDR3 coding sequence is TGTGCCAGCAGCACGCCGGGATACCAAGAGACCCAGTACTTC.

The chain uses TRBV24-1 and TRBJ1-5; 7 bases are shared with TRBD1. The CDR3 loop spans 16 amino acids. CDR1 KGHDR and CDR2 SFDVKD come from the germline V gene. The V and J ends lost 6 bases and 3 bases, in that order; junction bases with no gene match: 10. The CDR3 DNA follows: TGTGCCACCAGTTGGGGAGAGACAGGGTTCAATCAGCCCCAGCATTTT. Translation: CATSWGETGFNQPQHF.

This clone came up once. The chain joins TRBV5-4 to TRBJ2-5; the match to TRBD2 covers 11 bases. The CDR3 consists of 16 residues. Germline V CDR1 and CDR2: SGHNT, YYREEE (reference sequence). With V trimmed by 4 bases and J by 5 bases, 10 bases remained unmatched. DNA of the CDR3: TGTGCCAGCAGCCGTAGCGGGAGGGGGTACCGGGAGACCCAGTACTTC. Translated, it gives CASSRSGRGYRETQYF.